The clone carrying this T cell receptor beta chain has only a few counts. Its antigen remains unidentified. Then a second PCR, running roughly 7 to 12 cycles, was carried out with a sample-barcoded 5' primer and a J-beta primer mix. Each cDNA molecule was tagged by a template-switch adaptor that had 12 random nucleotides. TCRdb analysed the 5' RACE reads with MiXCR anew, one entry per CDR3 protein. The repertoire includes roughly 800,000 distinct CDR3 sequences, 58% of them detected once, and about 20% sits in the top ten. This entry belongs to a study of blood T cells in healthy people across ages. General study findings and limits: Underestimates were what the diversity estimates from one million T cells were considered to be. Not knowing donor CMV status may have confounded expanded clonotype changes.

The CDR3 contains 14 residues. V gave up 5 bases and J gave up 8 bases, with 18 bases separating them. Germline V gene data show CDR1 as MNHEY and CDR2 as SMNVEV (reference sequence). The chain is built from TRBV27 and TRBJ1-2, with a possible D match to TRBD1 (6 bases). This TCR derives from a man in his thirties or forties in good health. Material: blood. The DNA of the CDR3 is TGTGCCAGCAGTGCCATGACAGGAGTTGGGGGCTACACCTTC. Protein sequence: CASSAMTGVGGYTF.